The T cell receptor (beta chain) described here comes from a study of T cell repertoires in cytomegalovirus infection. TCRdb re-derived calls from the reads in MiXCR, one entry per CDR3 protein. The sample yields some 700,000 distinct CDR3 sequences, 35% seen once. This CDR3 has 15 residues. In germline, CDR1 is SEHNR, CDR2 FQNEAQ (reference sequence). V dropped 1 base and J dropped 6 bases, with 13 bases sitting between them. Sequencing was carried out using PBMCs. This chain connects TRBV7-9 to TRBJ2-1; possible D gene TRBD1, 5 bases. This sequence originates from a human donor in good health (CMV status not recorded). Some clones in this sample may be carry-over from other donors' samples. CDR3 sequence reads: CASSLVSAGSNEQFF. The DNA for the CDR3 is TGTGCCAGCAGCTTAGTCTCGGCAGGGTCCAATGAGCAGTTCTTC.